This entry concerns a single TCR beta chain. The sample belongs to a study of blood T cell repertoires in COVID-19. Looking at the study overall: From the United States, Italy and Spain came samples of acute and convalescent COVID-19. Sources were T cells, B-cell-depleted T cells, or PBMCs; the material itself was cDNA or gDNA.

Trimming stripped 6 bases from V and 0 bases from J, with 10 bases between. CDR1 SNHLY and CDR2 FYNNEI come from the germline V gene. This CDR3 is 14 amino acids long. Authors' data handling: Researchers report that nucleated cell counts were estimated from reference gene primer amplification. The repertoire was sequenced with immunoSEQ multiplex PCR; TCRdb's copy has only in-frame clones and lacks some. That table supplies the V and J calls and clone size; D and trimming were determined from the DNA. In the table there are roughly 43,000 clones, around 88% of which are singletons. The source is a human donor in a cohort sampled during active COVID-19. The chain couples TRBV2 to TRBJ2-3; TRBD2 is a possible D gene (5 bases). The source material was peripheral blood. The CDR3 nucleotides are TGTGCCAGCAGGGGCGGACTCAGCACAGATACGCAGTATTTT. This sequence encodes CASRGGLSTDTQYF.